The 23 T cell receptor beta chains listed next were all sequenced from one sample in a study of human T cells and chemical hapten exposure. TCRdb re-called the RACE reads through MiXCR, storing one row per CDR3 protein. The sample contains more than 110,000 distinct CDR3 sequences, 12% of which appear only once. Stated time point: patch test 2, 6 weeks after DPC sensitization. Specified treatment: therapeutic diphenylcyclopropenone sensitization with weekly scalp DPC. The sample consisted of whole blood, taken in connection with sensitization to the hapten diphenylcyclopropenone (DPC). The receptors come from a woman between 50 and 59 years old with alopecia areata. Some clones in this sample may be carry-over from other donors' samples.

This clonotype was seen a few times. The chain is built from TRBV19 and TRBJ1-5; 9 bases align to TRBD1. Germline CDR1 is LNHDA and CDR2 is SQIVND (reference sequence). The CDR3 consists of 15 residues. Trimming removed 6 bases from V and 7 bases from J; junction bases left unmatched: 10. CDR3 loop: CASSWGTGTGQPQHF. CDR3 nucleotide sequence: TGTGCCAGTAGCTGGGGGACAGGGACTGGACAGCCCCAGCATTTT.

Ten or more counts support this clonotype. The chain links TRBV7-9 to TRBJ1-5; 7 bases agree with TRBD1. Germline-derived CDR1 and CDR2 are SEHNR and FQNEAQ (reference sequence). The junction had 6 bases not matched to a gene; V was cut back by 6 bases and J by 4 bases. The CDR3 contains 14 residues. DNA of the CDR3: TGTGCCAGCAGAACAGGGGCACCAAATCAGCCCCAGCATTTT. Its translation is CASRTGAPNQPQHF.

J is TRBJ2-5 and V is TRBV3-1; D is unclear. Looked up from germline, CDR1 is LGHDT and CDR2 is YNNKEL (reference sequence). With 2 bases removed from V and 1 base from J, the gap between germline ends came to 11 bases. This CDR3 region has 15 residues. The CDR3 DNA is TGTGCCAGCAGCCAACCAATAGGGCCCCAAGAGACCCAGTACTTC. It encodes CASSQPIGPQETQYF.

This clonotype was observed many times. This chain links TRBV28 with TRBJ1-2, with 8 bases matching TRBD1. CDR1 is MDHEN, CDR2 SYDVKM, per germline. With V trimmed by 4 bases and J by 11 bases, 9 bases remained unmatched. The CDR3 has 13 amino acids. The CDR3 region is CASSSAGTGGYTF. The CDR3 coding sequence is TGTGCCAGCAGTTCGGCCGGGACAGGAGGTTACACCTTC.

J is TRBJ2-1 and V is TRBV20-1, with D possibly TRBD1 on 5 matching bases. Germline V gives CDR1 DFQATT, CDR2 SNEGSKA (reference sequence). V lost 4 bases and J lost 2, with 9 bases in between. This CDR3 has 13 amino acids. CDR3 in DNA: TGCAGTGCTATCGCGGACACCTACAATGAGCAGTTCTTC. Translation gives CSAIADTYNEQFF.

This clonotype was seen at least ten times. This rearrangement joins TRBV7-9 to TRBJ1-2, with 10 positions matching TRBD1. V was pared by 7 bases and J by 2 bases, with 10 bases of the junction left unmatched. This CDR3 comprises 16 residues. Looked up from germline, CDR1 is SEHNR and CDR2 is FQNEAQ (reference sequence). CDR3 sequence (DNA): TGTGCCAGCACCCCGTCCGGGACAGGGGCGAACTATGGCTACACCTTC. It codes for CASTPSGTGANYGYTF.

The rearrangement uses TRBV5-5 and TRBJ2-1, with 7 bases matching TRBD2. Per germline, CDR1 SGHKS and CDR2 YYEKEE (reference sequence). The CDR3 has 15 amino acids. Germline trimming cut 2 bases from V and 7 bases from J; bases unmatched to any gene: 9. CDR3 region: CASSLGLEPTNEQFF. DNA of the CDR3: TGTGCCAGCAGCTTAGGACTAGAGCCGACTAATGAGCAGTTCTTC.

The sample holds a few counts of this clonotype. This rearrangement joins TRBV6-5 to TRBJ2-1; 9 nucleotides align to TRBD2. There are 14 residues in the CDR3. Germline V gene sequence: CDR1 MNHEY, CDR2 SVGAGI. V was clipped by 6 bases and J by 9 bases; unmatched bases: 9. The CDR3, as DNA: TGTGCCAGCAGGACCGGACTAGCGAAGAGTGAGCAGTTCTTC. Amino acids: CASRTGLAKSEQFF.

V is TRBV12-5 and J is TRBJ1-3, with TRBD1 identical over 7 bases. The CDR3 sequence is 14 residues long. Germline V gives CDR1 LGHNT, CDR2 FRNRAP. V lost 4 bases, J lost 3 bases, and 3 bases stayed unmatched. In DNA, the CDR3 is TGTGCTAGTGGTTCAGGGACAGATGGAAACACCATATATTTT. This codes for CASGSGTDGNTIYF.

This clonotype showed up many times. The V gene is TRBV7-2, the J gene TRBJ2-7, with TRBD2 matching 12 bases. This CDR3 region has 16 residues. Germline V CDR1 and CDR2: SGHTA, FQGNSA. V dropped 3 bases and J dropped 2; count of bases not matched to a gene: 5. The CDR3 bases are TGTGCCAGCAGCTTCGGACTAGCGGGATCGACCTACGAGCAGTACTTC. Residues: CASSFGLAGSTYEQYF. The whole variable domain, remainder taken from reference TRBV7-2 and TRBJ2-7, is GAGVSQSPSNKVTEKGKDVELRCDPISGHTALYWYRQSLGQGLEFLIYFQGNSAPDKSGLPSDRFSAERTGGSVSTLTIQRTQQEDSAVYLCASSFGLAGSTYEQYFGPGTRLTVT.

This clonotype was recorded a few times. This chain links TRBV29-1 with TRBJ2-1, with D perhaps matching TRBD1 or TRBD2 (6 bases each). Trimming took off 3 bases at V and 8 bases at J, with 23 bases between the two ends. This CDR3 comprises 16 residues. CDR1 is SQVTM and CDR2 is ANQGSEA in the germline V gene. CDR3 sequence (DNA): TGCAGCGTTGACCCCCGGGGGCAGGGCGGATCGGATGAGCAGTTCTTC. Its translation: CSVDPRGQGGSDEQFF.

This clonotype was observed a handful of times. CDR3 DNA: TGCGCCAGCAGCTTGGAAGGCGGGAGGGGTAATGAGCAGTTCTTC. Its translation: CASSLEGGRGNEQFF. The chain links TRBV5-1 to TRBJ2-1; 9 nucleotides align to TRBD2. The CDR3 loop spans 15 amino acids. J was trimmed by 7 bases and V by 0 bases; bases with no gene match: 5. Germline V gene data show CDR1 as SGHRS and CDR2 as YFSETQ.

This clonotype was found a few times. The chain couples TRBV27 to TRBJ2-6; D could derive from TRBD1 or TRBD2 (5 bases each). The CDR3 is 17 residues long. The V end lost 5 bases, the J end lost 0 bases, and 14 bases lay between the germline ends. Germline CDR1 and CDR2: MNHEY and SMNVEV (reference sequence). CDR3 region: CASSPGRRLSGANVLTF. The CDR3 DNA sequence: TGTGCCAGCAGTCCGGGACGGAGACTCTCTGGGGCCAACGTCCTGACTTTC.

The CDR3 sequence: CASSLTGTGIDYNEKLFF. The CDR3 nucleotides are TGTGCCAGCAGCTTAACCGGGACAGGGATCGACTATAATGAAAAACTGTTTTTT. The V gene is TRBV7-6, the J gene TRBJ1-4, with TRBD1 identical over 9 bases. The germline V gene encodes CDR1 SGHVS and CDR2 FNYEAQ. J was trimmed by 4 bases and V by 2 bases; bases with no gene match: 11. The CDR3 runs to 18 residues.

Remarks on this clonotype: A single base separates this from a much larger clone, so it may be a read error. The J gene is TRBJ1-1, the V gene TRBV6-2 or TRBV6-3; TRBD1 aligns across 8 bases. The CDR3 totals 15 residues. Germline lookup yields CDR1 MNHEY and CDR2 SVGEGT. CDR3 loop: CASSSPGGYYTEACF. In nucleotides, the CDR3 is TGTGCCAGCAGTTCGCCAGGGGGCTATTACACTGAAGCTTGCTTT.

In its sample, this clonotype was seen a few times. One end of the junction is discordant with germline, which a read error may explain. The gene calls are TRBV7-7 and TRBJ2-1, with a weak D call TRBD2 (6 bases). From germline, CDR1 is SSHAT and CDR2 FNYEAQ (reference sequence). This CDR3 has 13 residues. Here the CDR3 DNA reads TGTGCTAGCAGCCTCGGACTAAACAATGAGCAGTTCTTC. Amino acid sequence: CASSLGLNNEQFF.

CDR3 in amino acids: CASSLAGQGAANYGYTF. CDR3 nucleotide sequence: TGTGCCAGCAGCTTAGCTGGACAGGGGGCGGCTAACTATGGCTACACCTTC. The chain uses TRBV11-2 and TRBJ1-2, with 11 bases aligning to TRBD1. Germline V lookup: CDR1 SGHAT, CDR2 FQNNGV. There are 17 residues in the CDR3. Unmatched junction bases numbered 4, after V lost 1 base and J lost 0 bases.

The chain uses TRBV12-3 or TRBV12-4 and TRBJ2-3; the D gene is possibly TRBD2 (6 bases). V shed 5 bases and J shed 1 base, with 16 bases lying between them. The CDR3 loop spans 16 amino acids. The DNA of the CDR3 is TGTGCCAGCAGTCGCCGCGGGGTGGGTCGCACAGATACGCAGTATTTT. Protein: CASSRRGVGRTDTQYF.

In this sample, this clonotype turned up many times. The CDR3 bases are TGTGCCTGGGGGGGGGACAGGTTGTGGGAGCAGTACTTC. This codes for CAWGGDRLWEQYF. The gene calls are TRBV30 and TRBJ2-7; TRBD1 is a possible D gene (8 bases). Germline values: CDR1 GTSNPN, CDR2 SVGIG (reference sequence). V was cut by 5 bases and J by 7 bases, with 18 bases left in between. This CDR3 spans 13 amino acids.

The chain employs TRBV29-1 and TRBJ1-2, with D unclear. Germline V CDR1 and CDR2: SQVTM, ANQGSEA. The CDR3 is 13 residues long. V lost 4 bases and J lost 0, with 9 bases in between. The CDR3 spells CSVVGRTNYGYTF. The CDR3 DNA is TGCAGCGTTGTAGGGCGGACTAACTATGGCTACACCTTC.

This clonotype was seen repeatedly, ten times or more. V usage is TRBV19 and J usage is TRBJ2-1, with D perhaps matching TRBD2 (5 bases). This CDR3 spans 13 amino acids. CDR1 is LNHDA, CDR2 SQIVND, per germline (reference sequence). V dropped 10 bases and J dropped 3 bases, with 13 bases sitting between them. CDR3 bases: TGTGCCACCAGCCAGCGGAGCTACAATGAGCAGTTCTTC. Its protein is CATSQRSYNEQFF.

The chain couples TRBV20-1 to TRBJ1-1; D gene uncertain. The V end lost 1 base, the J end lost 0 bases, and 6 bases lay between the germline ends. This CDR3 contains 13 residues. Germline CDR1 DFQATT, CDR2 SNEGSKA (reference sequence). The CDR3 here is CSARVDMNTEAFF. The CDR3 DNA is TGCAGTGCTAGAGTTGACATGAACACTGAAGCTTTCTTT.

This clonotype was recorded a few times. The chain employs TRBV28 and TRBJ2-7, with 8 nucleotides matching TRBD2. CDR1 MDHEN and CDR2 SYDVKM come from the germline V gene. Trimming removed 6 bases from V and 6 bases from J; junction bases left unmatched: 13. The CDR3 loop spans 15 amino acids. The chain's CDR3 is CASSQPSSGRGEQYF. CDR3 bases: TGTGCCAGCAGCCAACCCTCCAGCGGGAGAGGCGAGCAGTACTTC.